The 14 T cell receptor beta chains presented below share a single source sample, sequenced in a study of T-cell reconstitution after alpha-beta-depleted transplantation in children (dated by TCRdb to between 2015 and 2016). Libraries were made using PCR. The instrument given in TCRdb is Illumina HiSeq 2500. Molecular barcoding was employed in the preparation of TCR libraries, with unique molecular identifiers being used to normalize TCRbeta repertoire quantification. TCRdb took the public reads, trimmed them with fastp at Q25, ran MiXCR for clone calling and kept in-frame beta chains. Rows with a matching CDR3 protein are joined into one entry that keeps the most common DNA and genes. The sample table shows around 580,000 distinct CDR3 sequences, and under 30% are seen once. The leading ten clones occupy roughly 13% of the sample. According to the study, the label for this sample's treatment or condition signals: allogeneic hematopoietic cell transplantation with graft depleted of TCRalphabeta T cells and CD19 B cells.

Sequencing was performed on PBMCs, mostly from graft donor cells, taken 360 days after TCRalphabeta/CD19-depleted stem cell transplant. The receptor source for this set is a boy under three years old who had a stem cell transplant for acute myeloid leukemia, so the T cells may come from the graft donor.

In this sample, this clonotype turned up many times. CDR3 sequence reads: CASSYLKGQHNEQFF. For the CDR3, the DNA is TGTGCCAGCAGTTACTTGAAAGGTCAACACAATGAGCAGTTCTTC. The chain recombines TRBV6-5 with TRBJ2-1; no reliable D call. The CDR3 is 15 amino acids. Germline V lookup: CDR1 MNHEY, CDR2 SVGAGI. Between the trimmed V and J ends, which lost 1 base and 5 bases, there was a span of 12 bases.

This clonotype was counted a few times. V gene TRBV29-1 combines with J gene TRBJ1-3, with 10 bases aligning to TRBD1. CDR1 and CDR2 from the germline V gene are SQVTM and ANQGSEA. This CDR3 contains 15 residues. With V trimmed by 5 bases and J by 7 bases, 11 bases remained unmatched. The CDR3 DNA follows: TGCAGCGTTCCGGGACAGGGGATATACGCGAACACCATATATTTT. The encoded protein is CSVPGQGIYANTIYF.

This clonotype was recorded many times. The chain recombines TRBV20-1 with TRBJ2-7; 8 nucleotides agree with TRBD2. The CDR3 contains 14 residues. Germline loops: CDR1 DFQATT, CDR2 SNEGSKA (reference sequence). V dropped 4 bases and J dropped 0; count of bases not matched to a gene: 5. The DNA for the CDR3 is TGCAGTGCTACTAGCGGGTTCCTCTCCTACGAGCAGTACTTC. Protein: CSATSGFLSYEQYF.

This clonotype was recorded a few times. The chain carries TRBV7-2 and TRBJ2-5; 8 bases are shared with TRBD2. There are 15 residues in the CDR3. The V and J ends lost 3 bases and 2 bases, in that order; junction bases with no gene match: 5. Germline V gene sequence: CDR1 SGHTA, CDR2 FQGNSA. The DNA of the CDR3 is TGTGCCAGCAGCTTCCTGTTAGCGGGGCAAGAGACCCAGTACTTC. This encodes CASSFLLAGQETQYF.

This clonotype was counted a few times. The rearrangement uses TRBV3-1 and TRBJ2-6; D unresolved. Trimming took 0 bases from V and 0 from J, leaving 15 bases between them. Germline lookup yields CDR1 LGHDT and CDR2 YNNKEL (reference sequence). The CDR3 totals 19 residues. This CDR3 reads CASSQDHGTVSSGANVLTF. The CDR3 coding sequence is TGTGCCAGCAGCCAAGATCACGGAACTGTGAGCTCTGGGGCCAACGTCCTGACTTTC.

This clonotype was found many times. The gene calls are TRBV7-7 and TRBJ2-2; D gene ambiguous. The CDR3 consists of 14 residues. Germline CDR1 SSHAT, CDR2 FNYEAQ (reference sequence). V was cut by 2 bases and J by 4 bases, with 8 bases left in between. The CDR3 DNA sequence: TGTGCCAGCAGCTTAACCACAGCCACCGGGGAGCTGTTTTTT. Translated: CASSLTTATGELFF.

The genes are TRBV7-6 and TRBJ2-1; D gene uncertain. V was cut by 0 bases and J by 3 bases, with 6 bases left in between. The CDR3 contains 14 residues. The germline V gene encodes CDR1 SGHVS and CDR2 FNYEAQ. CDR3 loop: CASSLAGIYNEQFF. For the CDR3, the DNA is TGTGCCAGCAGCTTAGCGGGGATCTACAATGAGCAGTTCTTC.

The V call is TRBV6-5, the J call TRBJ2-3; the D is unclear. The V end was cut by 0 bases, the J end by 0 bases, with 10 bases between. The CDR3 is 16 amino acids. CDR1 MNHEY and CDR2 SVGAGI come from the germline V gene. The DNA for the CDR3 is TGTGCCAGCAGTTACTCGAAACAATACAGCACAGATACGCAGTATTTT. This encodes CASSYSKQYSTDTQYF.

This clonotype has at least ten counts. The chain is built from TRBV20-1 and TRBJ1-2; no clear D. Germline V CDR1 and CDR2: DFQATT, SNEGSKA (reference sequence). V dropped 1 base and J dropped 8 bases, with 8 bases sitting between them. CDR3 length: 11 amino acids. CDR3 protein: CSARGIKGYTF. The CDR3 DNA sequence: TGCAGTGCTAGAGGGATCAAAGGCTACACCTTC.

This clonotype showed up just a few times. V gene TRBV7-2 combines with J gene TRBJ1-1; tentative D call: TRBD1 (5 bases). This CDR3 is built from 14 residues. V was trimmed by 1 base and J by 8 bases, leaving 14 bases between them. Looked up from germline, CDR1 is SGHTA and CDR2 is FQGNSA. Here the CDR3 reads CASSLGGTAGEAFF. In DNA form, the CDR3 reads TGTGCCAGCAGCTTAGGAGGGACTGCGGGAGAAGCTTTCTTT.

This clonotype was detected many times. This chain uses TRBV12-3 or TRBV12-4 with TRBJ2-1; D possibly matches TRBD1 or TRBD2 (6 bases each). Trimming shortened V by 6 bases and J by 7 bases, and 16 bases separated the two germline ends. The CDR3 consists of 14 residues. In nucleotides, the CDR3 is TGTGCCAGCAGGAGACTAGTAGGGGGTAATGAGCAGTTCTTC. Translating it yields CASRRLVGGNEQFF.

Details on this clonotype: This may be a read error: a much more frequent sequence differs by one nucleotide. This chain connects TRBV12-3 or TRBV12-4 to TRBJ2-1; weak D call: TRBD2 (6 bases). The CDR3 consists of 13 residues. CDR3 sequence reads: CASSLDAGREQLF. The CDR3 DNA reads as TGTGCCAGCAGTTTAGATGCGGGGCGTGAGCAGTTGTTC.

This clonotype has only a few counts. The chain combines TRBV20-1 with TRBJ2-1, with 9 bases fitting TRBD1. The CDR3 spans 12 residues. Germline values: CDR1 DFQATT, CDR2 SNEGSKA (reference sequence). In nucleotides, the CDR3 is TGCAGCCACAGGGGGCTCTACAATGAGCAGTTCTTC. Its protein is CSHRGLYNEQFF.

This clonotype was found many times. The chain uses TRBV12-3 or TRBV12-4 and TRBJ2-7, with no clear D. The ends were cut back, 1 base at V and 4 bases at J, with 5 bases in the middle. The CDR3 consists of 12 residues. CDR3 nucleotide sequence: TGTGCCAGCAGTTTAGGGAGTTACGAGCAGTACTTC. Its translation is CASSLGSYEQYF.